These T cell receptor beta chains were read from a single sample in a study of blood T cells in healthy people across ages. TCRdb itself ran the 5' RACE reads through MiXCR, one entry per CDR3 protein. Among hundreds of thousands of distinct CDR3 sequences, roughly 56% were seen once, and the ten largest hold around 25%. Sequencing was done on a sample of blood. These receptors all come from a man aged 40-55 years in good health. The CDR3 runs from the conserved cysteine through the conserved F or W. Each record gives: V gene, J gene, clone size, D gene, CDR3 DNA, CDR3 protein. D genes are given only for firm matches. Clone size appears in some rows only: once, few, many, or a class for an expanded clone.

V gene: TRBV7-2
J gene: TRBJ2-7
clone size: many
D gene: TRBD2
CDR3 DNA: TGTGCCAGCAGCCGGAAGCGGGAGATGTCCTACGAGCAGTACTTC
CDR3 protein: CASSRKREMSYEQYF

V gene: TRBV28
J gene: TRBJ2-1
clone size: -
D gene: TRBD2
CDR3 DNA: TGTGCCAGCAGTTTATTGGGGCGGCAGGGAGGGATCAATGAGCAGTTCTTC
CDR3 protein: CASSLLGRQGGINEQFF

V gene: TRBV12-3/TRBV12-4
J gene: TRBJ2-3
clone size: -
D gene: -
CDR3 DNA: TGTGCCAGCAGTTTGATCCAAAGGGCCACAGATACGCAGTATTTT
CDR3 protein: CASSLIQRATDTQYF

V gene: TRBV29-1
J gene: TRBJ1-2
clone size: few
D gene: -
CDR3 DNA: TGCAGCACAGGATATCAAGGGACGCCTCCTGAGGTTGGCTACACCTTC
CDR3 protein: CSTGYQGTPPEVGYTF

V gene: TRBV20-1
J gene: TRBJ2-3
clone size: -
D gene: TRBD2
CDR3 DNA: TGCAGTGCTAGAGTTTTTAACGGGAGGGCCGCAGATACGCAGTATTTT
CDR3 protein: CSARVFNGRAADTQYF

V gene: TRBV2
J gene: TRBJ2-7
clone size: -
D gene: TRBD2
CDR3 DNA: TGTGCCAGCAGTAAACTAGCGGAGGGGGTTGGCGAGCAGTACTTC
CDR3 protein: CASSKLAEGVGEQYF

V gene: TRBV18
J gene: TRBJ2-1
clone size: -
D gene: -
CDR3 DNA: TGTGCCAGCTCACCAGGGTCGGAGGGGACGGAGTTCTTC
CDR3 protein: CASSPGSEGTEFF

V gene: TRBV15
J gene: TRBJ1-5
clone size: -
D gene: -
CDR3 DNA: TGTGCCACTAGCAGAGCCCCGACGGGTAATAGCAATCAGCCCCAGCATTTT
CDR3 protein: CATSRAPTGNSNQPQHF

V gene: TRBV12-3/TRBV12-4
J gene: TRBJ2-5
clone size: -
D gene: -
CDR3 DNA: TGTGCCAGCAGTCCGAGGCGCAGTAGCCAAGAGACCCAGTACTTC
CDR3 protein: CASSPRRSSQETQYF

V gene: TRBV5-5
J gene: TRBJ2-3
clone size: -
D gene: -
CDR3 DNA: TGTGCCAGCAGCTTGGGTCAGGGGCGCCGAACAGATACGCAGTATTTT
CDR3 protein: CASSLGQGRRTDTQYF

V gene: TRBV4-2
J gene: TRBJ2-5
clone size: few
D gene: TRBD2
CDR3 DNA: TGTGCCAGCAGCCCCGGACCTAGCGGGGGGGCGGAGACCCAGTACTTC
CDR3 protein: CASSPGPSGGAETQYF

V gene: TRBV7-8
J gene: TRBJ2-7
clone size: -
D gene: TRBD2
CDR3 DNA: TGTGCCAGCAGCTCAGGGACTAGCGGTTACTACGAGCAGTACTTC
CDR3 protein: CASSSGTSGYYEQYF

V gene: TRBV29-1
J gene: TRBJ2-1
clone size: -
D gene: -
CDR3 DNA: TGCAAGGTAGGCGATAACAATGAGCAGTTCTTC
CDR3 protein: CKVGDNNEQFF

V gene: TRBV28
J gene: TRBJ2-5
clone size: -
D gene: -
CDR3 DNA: TGTGCCAGCAGTCACCACTGGGGTGGGGAGACCCAGTACTTC
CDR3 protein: CASSHHWGGETQYF

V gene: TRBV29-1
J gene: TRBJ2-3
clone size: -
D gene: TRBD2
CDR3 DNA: TGCAGCGGCGCGCCGGGACAGGGACTAGCGGGATTCACAGATACGCAGTATTTT
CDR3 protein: CSGAPGQGLAGFTDTQYF

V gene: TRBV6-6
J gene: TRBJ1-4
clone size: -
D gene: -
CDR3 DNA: TGTGCCAGTAGTTACGAACAGAGAAAACTGTTTTTT
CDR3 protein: CASSYEQRKLFF

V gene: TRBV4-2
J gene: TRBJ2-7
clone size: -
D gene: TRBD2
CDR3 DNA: TGTGCCAGCAGCCAAGAAGGCCTAGCGGGAGCCTACGAGCAGTACTTC
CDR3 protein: CASSQEGLAGAYEQYF

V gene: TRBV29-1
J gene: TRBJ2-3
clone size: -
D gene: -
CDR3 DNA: TGCAGCGTTGAAGATAATGGGGGGGCCCCAGATACGCAGTATTTT
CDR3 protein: CSVEDNGGAPDTQYF

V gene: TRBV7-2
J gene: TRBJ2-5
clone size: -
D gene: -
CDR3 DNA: TGTGCCAGCAGCTTAGATAATGTGGAGACCCAGTACTTC
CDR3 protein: CASSLDNVETQYF

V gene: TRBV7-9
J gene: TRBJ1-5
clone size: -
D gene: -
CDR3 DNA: TGTGCCAGCAGCTTAGGGACCGCTTCGGGCAATCAGCCCCAGCATTTT
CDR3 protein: CASSLGTASGNQPQHF

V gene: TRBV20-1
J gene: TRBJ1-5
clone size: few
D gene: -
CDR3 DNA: TGCAGTGCTAGAGGGCGGTCTAGCAATCAGCCCCAGCATTTT
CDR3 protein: CSARGRSSNQPQHF

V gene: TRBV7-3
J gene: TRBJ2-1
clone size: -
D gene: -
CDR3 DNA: TGTGCCAGCAGCTTAAATCTCGTATATGAGCAGTTCTTC
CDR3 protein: CASSLNLVYEQFF

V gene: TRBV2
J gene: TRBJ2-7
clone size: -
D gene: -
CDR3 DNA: TGTGCCAGCAGTCCTCGGGGTTACTACGAGCAGTACTTC
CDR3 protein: CASSPRGYYEQYF

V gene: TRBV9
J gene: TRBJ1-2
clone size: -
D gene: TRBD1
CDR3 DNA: TGTGCCAGCAGCGGCGACAGGGGGTTTTACGGCTACACCTTC
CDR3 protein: CASSGDRGFYGYTF

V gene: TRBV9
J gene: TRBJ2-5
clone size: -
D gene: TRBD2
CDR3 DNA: TGTGCCAGCAGCGTTCGTGTAGCGGGGGGCACACAAGAGACCCAGTACTTC
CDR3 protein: CASSVRVAGGTQETQYF

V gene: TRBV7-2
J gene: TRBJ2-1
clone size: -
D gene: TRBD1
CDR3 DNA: TGTGCCAGCAGCTTAGTTCCGGGACAGGGTTACAATGAGCAGTTCTTC
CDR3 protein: CASSLVPGQGYNEQFF

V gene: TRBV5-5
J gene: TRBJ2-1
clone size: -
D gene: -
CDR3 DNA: TGTGCCAGCAGCTTGGAAGGGACCGGGGGTGGTGAGCAGTTCTTC
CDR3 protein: CASSLEGTGGGEQFF

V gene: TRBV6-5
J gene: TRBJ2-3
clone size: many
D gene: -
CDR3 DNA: TGTGCCAGCAAGCCGGGGCTTCAGGCAGATACGCAGTATTTT
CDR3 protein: CASKPGLQADTQYF

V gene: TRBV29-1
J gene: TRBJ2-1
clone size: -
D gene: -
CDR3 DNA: TGCAGCGTACGACTAGACACCGGAATGGGTGAGCAGTTCTTC
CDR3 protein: CSVRLDTGMGEQFF

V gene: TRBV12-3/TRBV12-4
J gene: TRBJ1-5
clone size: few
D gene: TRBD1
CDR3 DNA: TGTGCCAGCACTCTTCAGGGGGTAAGCAATCAGCCCCAGCATTTT
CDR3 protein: CASTLQGVSNQPQHF

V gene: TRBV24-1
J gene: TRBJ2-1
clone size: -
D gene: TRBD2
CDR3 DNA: TGTGCCACCAGTGACGGGAGGAAGCCCTCCTACAATGAGCAGTTCTTC
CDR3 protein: CATSDGRKPSYNEQFF

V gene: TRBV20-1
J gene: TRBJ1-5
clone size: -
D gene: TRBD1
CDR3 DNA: TGCAGTGCCAGAGGGGACAGGGGGGACCAGCCCCAGCATTTT
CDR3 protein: CSARGDRGDQPQHF

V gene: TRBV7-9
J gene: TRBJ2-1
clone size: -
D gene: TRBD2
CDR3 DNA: TGTGCCAGCAGCTTAACTAGCGGTACCTACAATGAGCAGTTCTTC
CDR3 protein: CASSLTSGTYNEQFF

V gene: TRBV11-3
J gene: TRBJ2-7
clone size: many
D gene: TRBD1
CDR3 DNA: TGTGCCAGCAGCTTAGAGCGTTTTGGGGGGACAGGCACCTACGAGCAGTACTTC
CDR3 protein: CASSLERFGGTGTYEQYF

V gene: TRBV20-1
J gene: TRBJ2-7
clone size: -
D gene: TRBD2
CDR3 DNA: TGCAGTGCTAGTCGGGGGGGTGATTACGAGCAGTACTTC
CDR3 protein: CSASRGGDYEQYF

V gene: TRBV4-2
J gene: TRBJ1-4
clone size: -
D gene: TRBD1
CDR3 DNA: TGTGCCAGCAGCCAGACAGGGTCTAATGAAAAACTGTTTTTT
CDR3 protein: CASSQTGSNEKLFF

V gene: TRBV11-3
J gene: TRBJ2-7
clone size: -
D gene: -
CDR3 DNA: TGTGCCAGCAGCTCCAAAACAGGGACCTACGAGCAGTACTTC
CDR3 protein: CASSSKTGTYEQYF

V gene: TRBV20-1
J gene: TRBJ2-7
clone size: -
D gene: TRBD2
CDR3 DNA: TGCAGTGCTAGCACCGGGACTAGCCCTAATGAGCAGTACTTC
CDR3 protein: CSASTGTSPNEQYF

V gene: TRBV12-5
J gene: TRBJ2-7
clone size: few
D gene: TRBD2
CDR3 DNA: TGTGCTAGTGGTTTGGTACTGGGGACCCTAGCGGGGTACGAGCAGTACTTC
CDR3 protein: CASGLVLGTLAGYEQYF

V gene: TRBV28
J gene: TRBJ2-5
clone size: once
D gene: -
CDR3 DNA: TGTGCCAGCAGTATGACAGCCAAAGAGACCCAGTACTTC
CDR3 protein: CASSMTAKETQYF

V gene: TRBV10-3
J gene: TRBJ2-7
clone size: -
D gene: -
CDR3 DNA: TGTGCCATCAGTGATCCTAGGGCGGGGGACACCTACGAGCAGTACTTC
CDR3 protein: CAISDPRAGDTYEQYF

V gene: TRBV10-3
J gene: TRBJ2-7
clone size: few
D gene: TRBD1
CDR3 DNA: TGTGCCATCAGGGGAGGACAGGGGGCGGTCTACGAGCAGTACTTC
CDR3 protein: CAIRGGQGAVYEQYF

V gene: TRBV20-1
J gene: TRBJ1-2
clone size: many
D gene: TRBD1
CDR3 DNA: TGCAGTGCTAGCGCACGGACAGGGTCTGGCTATGGCTACACCTTC
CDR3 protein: CSASARTGSGYGYTF

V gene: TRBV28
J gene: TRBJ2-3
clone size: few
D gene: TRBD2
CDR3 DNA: TGTGCCAGCAGCGTCCCAGACCCCGGGGGGAACACAGATACGCAGTATTTT
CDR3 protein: CASSVPDPGGNTDTQYF

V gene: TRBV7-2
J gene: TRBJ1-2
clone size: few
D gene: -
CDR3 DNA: TGTGCCAGCAGCTTAGGAACCCGGGTAGACTATGGCTACACCTTC
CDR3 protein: CASSLGTRVDYGYTF

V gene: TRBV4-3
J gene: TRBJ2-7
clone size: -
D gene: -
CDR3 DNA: TGCGCCAGCAGCCAATTCAGGGCCAGCTCCTACGAGCAGTACTTC
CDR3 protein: CASSQFRASSYEQYF

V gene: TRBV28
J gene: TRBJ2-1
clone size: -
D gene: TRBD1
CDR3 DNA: TGTGCCAGCGGGACAGGGTATGAGCAGTTCTTC
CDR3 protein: CASGTGYEQFF

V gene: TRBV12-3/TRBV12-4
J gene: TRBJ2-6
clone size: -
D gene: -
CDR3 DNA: TGTGCCAGCGGGACAACCTCTGGGGCCAACGTCCTGACTTTC
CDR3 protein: CASGTTSGANVLTF